This TCR beta chain was captured by sequencing in a study of T cells in Graves' hyperthyroidism and ophthalmopathy. This clonotype was observed many times. Stable disease denoted Graves' hyperthyroidism without ophthalmopathy progression within 18 months. Patients aged 18 to 65 had newly diagnosed hyperthyroidism that had lasted under 2 months. V was clipped by 1 base and J by 6 bases, with 10 bases between them. Germline V gene data show CDR1 as DFQATT and CDR2 as SNEGSKA (reference sequence). CDR3 length equals 12 residues. RNA transcripts yielded amplified TCR beta CDR3 regions. First-round RT-PCR with HTBI primers amplified the TCR CDR3 region. One entry per CDR3 protein, called by TCRdb with MiXCR from the multiplex PCR reads. The sample includes 550,000 to 800,000 distinct CDR3 sequences, roughly a sixth of them seen just once.

Sequencing was carried out using blood. The source is a man over 45 with Graves' hyperthyroidism. V usage is TRBV20-1 and J usage is TRBJ2-7; D remains ambiguous. The CDR3 protein is CSARGSPLEQYF. The CDR3 region has the DNA TGCAGTGCTAGAGGGAGTCCCCTCGAGCAGTACTTC.